Following are 11 T cell receptor beta chains from one sample sequenced in a study of blood T cell repertoires in COVID-19 (dated by TCRdb to 2020 to 2022). The library was generated by the immunoSEQ multiplex PCR assay. TCRdb's version of the immuneACCESS table is confined to in-frame rearrangements and falls short of the full clone set. An unresolved V gene accounts for under half of the shortfall where checked; the remainder is of unknown origin. In all, the sample holds around 79,000 clones, and approximately 83% of those were seen once. The ten largest account for over 5% of the sample. Sequences were obtained from peripheral blood. Receptor source: a woman aged 55-70 years with acute or convalescent COVID-19.

The rearrangement joins TRBV7-3 to TRBJ2-3; D possibly corresponds to TRBD1 (8 bases). CDR1 SGHTA and CDR2 FQGTGA come from the germline V gene. Trimming removed 5 bases from V and 4 bases from J, with 13 bases in between. CDR3 length: 14 residues. CDR3 nucleotides: TGTGCCAGCAGCCCACAGGGGGGGGCAGATACGCAGTATTTT. This sequence encodes CASSPQGGADTQYF.

The chain recombines TRBV10-3 with TRBJ1-4; a possible D gene is TRBD1 (6 bases). V was shortened by 11 bases and J by 10 bases, with 23 bases between the two germline ends. The CDR3 runs to 14 residues. The germline CDR1 and CDR2 sequences are ENHRY and SYGVKD. CDR3 sequence: CASGSGGGGGKLFF. The CDR3 DNA reads TGTGCCTCCGGATCGGGGGGAGGAGGGGGAAAACTGTTTTTT.

The chain is built from TRBV5-5 and TRBJ1-2, with D maybe TRBD1 (6 bases). V shed 4 bases and J shed 4 bases, with 17 bases lying between them. Per the germline V gene, CDR1 is SGHKS and CDR2 is YYEKEE (reference sequence). The CDR3 is 15 amino acids. The CDR3 DNA reads as TGTGCCAGCAGCGCCTCAGGGGTGGGTGGCTATGGCTACACCTTC. Residues: CASSASGVGGYGYTF.

This clone was detected only a few times. V gene TRBV19 combines with J gene TRBJ2-1; weak D call: TRBD1 (6 bases). Germline V gene data show CDR1 as LNHDA and CDR2 as SQIVND (reference sequence). The V gene lost 4 bases and the J gene lost 10 bases, with 17 bases spanning the gap. The CDR3 loop spans 14 amino acids. The CDR3 nucleotides are TGTGCCAGTAGTAACGAACAGGGCAGTTTCGAGCAGTTCTTC. Its protein is CASSNEQGSFEQFF.

The J gene is TRBJ1-4, the V gene TRBV6-1, with TRBD1 as a possible D gene (5 bases). The germline V and J ends were trimmed by 2 bases and 11 bases, with 6 bases remaining between them. In germline, CDR1 is MNHNS, CDR2 SASEGT. The CDR3 extends over 11 amino acids. CDR3 nucleotides: TGTGCCAGCAGTGAACAGGGTAAACTGTTTTTT. This translates into CASSEQGKLFF.

The rearrangement joins TRBV19 to TRBJ1-2, with D perhaps matching TRBD1 (5 bases). This CDR3 spans 15 amino acids. Germline V gene sequence: CDR1 LNHDA, CDR2 SQIVND (reference sequence). V was trimmed by 5 bases and J by 6 bases, leaving 19 bases between them. CDR3 protein: CASSVGDLTGDGYTF. DNA of the CDR3: TGTGCCAGTAGTGTTGGGGACTTAACGGGCGATGGCTACACCTTC. Full variable domain (remainder filled in from reference TRBV19 and TRBJ1-2): DGGITQSPKYLFRKEGQNVTLSCEQNLNHDAMYWYRQDPGQGLRLIYYSQIVNDFQKGDIAEGYSVSREKKESFPLTVTSAQKNPTAFYLCASSVGDLTGDGYTFGSGTRLTVV.

This clone was detected a few times. The chain carries TRBV5-1 and TRBJ1-2; 11 bases match TRBD1. J gave up 6 bases and V 3 bases, and 7 bases lay outside the gene matches. Germline values: CDR1 SGHRS, CDR2 YFSETQ. There are 15 residues in the CDR3. The CDR3 protein is CASSSSDRGHNGYTF. CDR3 DNA: TGCGCCAGCAGCTCCTCGGACAGGGGGCATAATGGCTACACCTTC.

This chain links TRBV7-9 with TRBJ1-3, with D perhaps TRBD1 (6 bases). Trimming removed 1 base at V and 4 bases at J, with 11 bases between. There are 15 residues in the CDR3. The germline V gene encodes CDR1 SEHNR and CDR2 FQNEAQ (reference sequence). The CDR3: CASSLDGGAGNTIYF. In nucleotides, the CDR3 is TGTGCCAGCAGCTTAGATGGGGGGGCCGGAAACACCATATATTTT.

The chain is built from TRBV11-2 and TRBJ2-5; D perhaps matches TRBD1 (6 bases). The germline V and J ends were trimmed by 6 bases and 5 bases, with 19 bases remaining between them. Germline lookup yields CDR1 SGHAT and CDR2 FQNNGV. The CDR3 has 15 amino acids. CDR3 loop: CASSQGSQLGETQYF. Written as DNA, the CDR3 is TGTGCCAGCAGTCAGGGGTCCCAACTCGGGGAGACCCAGTACTTC.

The rearrangement uses TRBV23-1 and TRBJ1-2; D remains unclear. TRBV23-1 counts as an open reading frame of uncertain function. V lost 3 bases, J lost 6 bases, and 5 bases lay in between. There are 11 residues in the CDR3. The CDR3 spells CASSHPNGYTF. The CDR3 nucleotides are TGCGCCAGCAGTCATCCAAATGGCTACACCTTC.

The chain carries TRBV11-2 and TRBJ1-4; D gene unclear. The germline V and J ends were trimmed by 1 base and 0 bases, with 3 bases remaining between them. CDR3 size: 14 residues. Germline V lookup: CDR1 SGHAT, CDR2 FQNNGV. Here the CDR3 DNA reads TGTGCCAGCAGCTTAGCTGCAACTAATGAAAAACTGTTTTTT. This translates into CASSLAATNEKLFF.